These 23 T cell receptor beta chains originate from one sample sequenced in a study of cytomegalovirus exposure and HLA in healthy donors. The study ran its PCR with 60 Vbeta and 13 Jbeta primers. TCRdb's table, derived via immunoSEQ multiplex PCR, lists solely in-frame clones and lacks some. This table holds over 70,000 clones, around 80% found once. Sequencing was done on a sample of PBMCs. The receptors shown here come from a male donor in good health and CMV-seropositive.

The chain recombines TRBV6-1 with TRBJ2-7; D possibly corresponds to TRBD2 (5 bases). The CDR3 totals 11 residues. Trimming removed 11 bases at V and 9 bases at J, with 17 bases between. Germline V gene lookup returns CDR1 MNHNS and CDR2 SASEGT. The CDR3 DNA sequence: TGTGCCGGAGGATTCTACGAGGGGCAGTACTTC. It specifies CAGGFYEGQYF.

The rearrangement joins TRBV11-3 to TRBJ2-5, with TRBD2 matching 14 bases. V trimming: 1 base; J trimming: 3 bases; junction bases outside the gene matches: 4. The CDR3 is 17 amino acids. Germline CDR1 SGHNT, CDR2 YENEEA. CDR3 protein: CASSLGGLAGEEETQYF. The CDR3 coding sequence is TGTGCCAGCAGCTTAGGGGGACTAGCGGGAGAGGAAGAGACCCAGTACTTC.

This clone was observed once. V and J are TRBV11-1 and TRBJ2-3; D call uncertain. Trimming took off 1 base at V and 7 bases at J, with 9 bases between the two ends. The CDR3 is 13 residues long. The germline V gene has CDR1 SGHAT and CDR2 FQDESV (reference sequence). The CDR3 spells CASSLDLENTQYF. In nucleotides, the CDR3 is TGTGCCAGCAGCTTAGATTTGGAGAATACGCAGTATTTT. Filled out from reference TRBV11-1 and TRBJ2-3, the complete variable domain reads EAEVAQSPRYKITEKSQAVAFWCDPISGHATLYWYRQILGQGPELLVQFQDESVVDDSQLPKDRFSAERLKGVDSTLKIQPAELGDSAMYLCASSLDLENTQYFGPGTRLTVL.

This clone has only one observation. V and J are TRBV13 and TRBJ2-5; TRBD1 agrees at 9 bases. After removal of 2 bases from V and 3 bases from J, the junction contained 7 bases not matched to a gene. From germline, CDR1 is PRHDT and CDR2 FYEKMQ (reference sequence). The CDR3 consists of 16 residues. CDR3 amino acids: CASSLNRGRGKETQYF. CDR3 sequence (DNA): TGTGCCAGCAGCTTAAACAGGGGGCGTGGGAAAGAGACCCAGTACTTC. Supplemented by reference TRBV13 and TRBJ2-5, the full variable domain reads AAGVIQSPRHLIKEKRETATLKCYPIPRHDTVYWYQQGPGQDPQFLISFYEKMQSDKGSIPDRFSAQQFSDYHSELNMSSLELGDSALYFCASSLNRGRGKETQYFGPGTRLLVL.

The chain combines TRBV25-1 with TRBJ2-4, with a tentative D call TRBD2 (6 bases). Trimming cost V 5 bases and J 9 bases, with 14 bases left between them. The CDR3 runs 13 residues. The germline V gene has CDR1 MGHDK and CDR2 SYGVNS. The CDR3 bases are TGTGCCAGCAGTCTGGGGGGAGCGATCATTCAGTACTTC. Protein product: CASSLGGAIIQYF.

The V call is TRBV4-1, the J call TRBJ1-5; D possibly corresponds to TRBD1 (5 bases). CDR1 and CDR2 from the germline V gene are MGHRA and YSYEKL. CDR3 length: 16 residues. V lost 1 base and J 3 bases, leaving 13 bases between the germline ends. This chain's CDR3 is CASSQGGRAYNQPQHF. The CDR3 coding sequence is TGCGCCAGCAGCCAAGGAGGCAGGGCCTACAATCAGCCCCAGCATTTT.

This chain links TRBV6-5 with TRBJ2-7; no firm D call. The CDR3 is made up of 15 amino acids. Germline-derived CDR1 and CDR2 are MNHEY and SVGAGI. The V and J ends lost 3 bases and 0 bases respectively, with 12 bases between them. CDR3 DNA sequence: TGTGCCAGCAGTTATCACGCGGAGAGCTCCTACGAGCAGTACTTC. Protein sequence: CASSYHAESSYEQYF.

The chain's CDR3 is CASSLGGVTYNEQFF. Written as DNA, the CDR3 is TGTGCCAGCAGCTTGGGCGGGGTGACCTACAATGAGCAGTTCTTC. This rearrangement joins TRBV5-8 to TRBJ2-1; possibly TRBD2 for D (6 bases). The V gene's germline CDR1 is SGHTS and CDR2 YDEGEE. The length of the CDR3 is 15 residues. The V end was cut by 0 bases, the J end by 2 bases, with 9 bases between.

This sequence joins TRBV15 and TRBJ2-3; 12 positions match TRBD2. V shed 2 bases and J 1 base; nucleotides not matched to a gene: 10. Germline CDR1 and CDR2: LNHNV and YYDKDF (reference sequence). The CDR3 is 19 residues long. The CDR3 region is CATSRKRLAGDAGTDTQYF. The CDR3 nucleotides are TGTGCCACCAGCAGAAAAAGACTAGCGGGAGACGCGGGCACAGATACGCAGTATTTT. The full variable domain, completed using reference TRBV15 and TRBJ2-3, is DAMVIQNPRYQVTQFGKPVTLSCSQTLNHNVMYWYQQKSSQAPKLLFHYYDKDFNNEADTPDNFQSRRPNTSFCFLDIRSPGLGDTAMYLCATSRKRLAGDAGTDTQYFGPGTRLTVL.

CDR3 region: CASSGRDYSYEQYF. The DNA of the CDR3 is TGTGCCAGCAGCGGGCGGGACTACTCCTACGAGCAGTACTTC. The chain carries TRBV9 and TRBJ2-7; 7 positions match TRBD2. The CDR3 sequence is 14 residues long. The J segment lost 0 bases and the V segment lost 3 bases, leaving 3 bases of the junction unmatched. The germline gives CDR1 SGDLS, CDR2 YYNGEE.

The chain has TRBV13 and TRBJ2-7, with 10 bases identical to TRBD2. V shed 4 bases, J shed 2 bases, and the junction held 5 bases outside the gene matches. CDR1 is PRHDT, CDR2 FYEKMQ, per germline (reference sequence). This CDR3 region has 15 residues. The CDR3 bases are TGTGCCAGCAGCTCATCAGCGGGAGGGCCCTACGAGCAGTACTTC. Its protein product is CASSSSAGGPYEQYF.

This chain uses TRBV4-3 with TRBJ1-2; TRBD1 matches at 7 bases. From germline, CDR1 is LGHNA and CDR2 YSLEER. V trimming: 0 bases; J trimming: 7 bases; junction bases outside the gene matches: 5. This CDR3 has 14 residues. This CDR3 reads CASSQDRSGGGYTF. CDR3 nucleotides: TGCGCCAGCAGCCAAGATCGCTCAGGGGGTGGCTACACCTTC.

This sequence joins TRBV11-2 and TRBJ2-5, with TRBD2 as a possible D gene (6 bases). Germline values: CDR1 SGHAT, CDR2 FQNNGV. Trimming cost V 0 bases and J 3 bases, with 23 bases left between them. There are 19 residues in the CDR3. CDR3 bases: TGTGCCAGCAGCTTAGATTTGGGTCTGGGAGCCACGGGGGAAGAGACCCAGTACTTC. It yields the protein CASSLDLGLGATGEETQYF.

The V gene is TRBV18, the J gene TRBJ2-2; 14 bases match TRBD2. V shed 4 bases and J 5 bases; nucleotides not matched to a gene: 9. The CDR3 consists of 18 residues. Germline lookup yields CDR1 KGHSH and CDR2 LQKENI. CDR3 in DNA: TGTGCCAGCTCACAACCCCCGGGACTAGCGGGAGCTACCGGGGAGCTGTTTTTT. Translating it yields CASSQPPGLAGATGELFF.

This clone was found once. The chain employs TRBV11-3 and TRBJ2-1; D is possibly TRBD2 (5 bases). The V end was cut by 0 bases, the J end by 4 bases, with 10 bases between. The CDR3 contains 15 residues. The germline gives CDR1 SGHNT, CDR2 YENEEA. Written as DNA, the CDR3 is TGTGCCAGCAGCTTAGAGCGGACTGGATACAATGAGCAGTTCTTC. Protein sequence: CASSLERTGYNEQFF.

The chain has TRBV10-3 and TRBJ2-1, with D perhaps matching TRBD2 (6 bases). This CDR3 is 12 amino acids long. Germline values: CDR1 ENHRY, CDR2 SYGVKD. Trimming stripped 10 bases from V and 6 bases from J, with 13 bases between. The CDR3 spells CATNHGGNEQFF. The CDR3, as DNA: TGTGCCACCAATCACGGGGGCAATGAGCAGTTCTTC.

V usage is TRBV7-9 and J usage is TRBJ2-3, with TRBD1 matching 8 bases. V dropped 4 bases and J dropped 2; count of bases not matched to a gene: 5. CDR3 size: 15 residues. From germline, CDR1 is SEHNR and CDR2 FQNEAQ (reference sequence). Written as DNA, the CDR3 is TGTGCCAGCAGCTCCGCGACAGGGGTCACAGATACGCAGTATTTT. Its translation: CASSSATGVTDTQYF.

The chain carries TRBV19 and TRBJ2-6; D ambiguous. Trimming removed 3 bases from V and 1 base from J, with 4 bases in between. Germline values: CDR1 LNHDA, CDR2 SQIVND (reference sequence). This CDR3 contains 14 residues. Here the CDR3 reads CASSIQSGANVLTF. CDR3 DNA: TGTGCCAGTAGTATTCAGTCTGGGGCCAACGTCCTGACTTTC.

This clone was found a few times. The CDR3 protein is CASRPNRQGAYEQYF. The DNA of the CDR3 is TGTGCCAGCAGACCAAACCGACAGGGGGCTTACGAGCAGTACTTC. The rearrangement uses TRBV6-1 and TRBJ2-7, with 10 nucleotides matching TRBD1. The length of the CDR3 is 15 residues. Germline CDR1 is MNHNS and CDR2 is SASEGT. V shed 6 bases and J 4 bases; nucleotides not matched to a gene: 9.

The chain couples TRBV2 to TRBJ1-5, with TRBD1 identical over 8 bases. V was pared by 10 bases and J by 5 bases, with 13 bases of the junction left unmatched. The germline gives CDR1 SNHLY, CDR2 FYNNEI. This CDR3 has 15 amino acids. CDR3 residues: CATNRGQGRDQPQHF. CDR3 nucleotides: TGTGCCACTAATAGAGGACAGGGACGGGATCAGCCCCAGCATTTT.

The chain couples TRBV27 to TRBJ1-5; D is possibly TRBD1 (5 bases). The V gene's germline CDR1 is MNHEY and CDR2 SMNVEV (reference sequence). CDR3 length: 13 residues. Between the trimmed V and J ends, which lost 6 bases and 11 bases, there was a span of 17 bases. This chain's CDR3 is CASSPWGGTTQHF. DNA of the CDR3: TGTGCCAGCAGCCCTTGGGGGGGAACTACCCAGCATTTT.

The V call is TRBV4-1, the J call TRBJ2-7; TRBD1 agrees at 7 bases. J was trimmed by 2 bases and V by 4 bases; bases with no gene match: 17. The germline V gene encodes CDR1 MGHRA and CDR2 YSYEKL. CDR3 size: 18 residues. The CDR3: CASSLNPWPRDSAYEQYF. Here the CDR3 DNA reads TGCGCCAGCAGCCTCAATCCATGGCCCCGGGACAGCGCCTACGAGCAGTACTTC.

This rearrangement joins TRBV5-4 to TRBJ2-7; 8 bases map to TRBD2. Germline V lookup: CDR1 SGHNT, CDR2 YYREEE (reference sequence). The CDR3 contains 15 residues. The V and J ends lost 4 bases and 6 bases, in that order; junction bases with no gene match: 12. The CDR3 DNA follows: TGTGCCAGCAGCCCACAAGCGGGAGCTTTCTCCGAGCAGTACTTC. Translation gives CASSPQAGAFSEQYF.